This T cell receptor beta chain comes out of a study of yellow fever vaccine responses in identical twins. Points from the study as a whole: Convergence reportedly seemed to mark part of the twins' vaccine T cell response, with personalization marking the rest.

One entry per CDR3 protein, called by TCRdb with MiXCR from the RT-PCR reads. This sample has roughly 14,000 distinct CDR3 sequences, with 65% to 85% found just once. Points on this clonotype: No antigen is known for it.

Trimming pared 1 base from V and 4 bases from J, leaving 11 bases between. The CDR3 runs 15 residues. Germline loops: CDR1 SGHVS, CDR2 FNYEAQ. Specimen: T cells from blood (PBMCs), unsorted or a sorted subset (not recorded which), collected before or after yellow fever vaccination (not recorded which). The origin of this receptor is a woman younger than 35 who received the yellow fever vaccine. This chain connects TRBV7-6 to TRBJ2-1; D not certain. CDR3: CASSLVIGEYNEQFF. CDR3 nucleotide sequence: TGTGCCAGCAGCTTAGTAATTGGGGAATACAATGAGCAGTTCTTC.